A selection of T cell receptor beta chains follows, all from one sample in a study of beta chain features in type 1 diabetes. This table comes from immunoSEQ multiplex PCR, and its TCRdb copy is limited to in-frame clones, with some not included. The sample lists some 660,000 clones, 11% to 15% occurring once. The sample comprised naive CD4+ T cells from blood. The receptors originated from a man younger than 30 with type 1 diabetes. Each CDR3 is given with its conserved first and last residue. The D gene is left open where the match is weak. For some rows the clone size is stated as once, few or many, or as a class when expanded; others skip it.

-	-	TRBJ2-7	TRBV4-3	TGCGCCAGCAGCCAGTCCCCCATGGATGAGCAGTACTTC	CASSQSPMDEQYF
-	-	TRBJ2-6	TRBV4-2	TGTGCCAGTACCAGTACGGGGGCTGGGGCCAACGTCCTGACTTTC	CASTSTGAGANVLTF
-	-	TRBJ2-1	TRBV10-3	TGTGCCATCAGTCCGGACTACCGTGGGGGGAATGAGCAGTTCTTC	CAISPDYRGGNEQFF
TRBD2	few	TRBJ2-1	TRBV30	TGTGCCTGGAGTTTGGGGACTAGCGGGAATGAGCAGTTCTTC	CAWSLGTSGNEQFF
-	few	TRBJ2-7	TRBV14	TGTGCCAGCAGCCCTCCTAGCTCCTACGAGCAGTACTTC	CASSPPSSYEQYF
-	-	TRBJ1-2	TRBV30	TGTGCCTGGAGCTTGGGATGGGGCTACACCTTC	CAWSLGWGYTF
-	few	TRBJ2-1	TRBV2	TGTGCCAGCAGTGAAGCTACCTGGGGCTCCTACAATGAGCAGTTCTTC	CASSEATWGSYNEQFF
TRBD2	-	TRBJ2-5	TRBV7-3	TGTGCCAGCAGCCCCGGACTAGCGGGTGGGTTGGAGACCCAGTACTTC	CASSPGLAGGLETQYF
-	-	TRBJ1-2	TRBV7-2	TGTGCCAGCAGCTTAGTCGGGACGGACTATGGCTACACCTTC	CASSLVGTDYGYTF
-	few	TRBJ1-1	TRBV15	TGTGCCACCAGCAGAGATACAGGCATGAACACTGAAGCTTTCTTT	CATSRDTGMNTEAFF
-	-	TRBJ2-1	TRBV19	TGTGCCAGTAGTAACCGATCCTCCTACAATGAGCAGTTCTTC	CASSNRSSYNEQFF
-	once	TRBJ2-3	TRBV6-1	TGTGCCAGCAAAGGGTACAAAGATACGCAGTATTTT	CASKGYKDTQYF
TRBD2	few	TRBJ2-3	TRBV4-3	TGCGCCAGCAGCCACCTAGCGGGAGATACGCAGTATTTT	CASSHLAGDTQYF
TRBD1	-	TRBJ1-2	TRBV4-2	TGTGCCAGCAGCCAAGATAACAGACAGGGCGTGTATGGCTACACCTTC	CASSQDNRQGVYGYTF
-	-	TRBJ2-7	TRBV5-1	TGCGCCAGCAGCCCTTTGACAGCATCCTACGAGCAGTACTTC	CASSPLTASYEQYF
-	-	TRBJ1-1	TRBV25-1	TGTGCCAGCCGCAGAACAGCAAACACTGAAGCTTTCTTT	CASRRTANTEAFF
-	-	TRBJ1-5	TRBV10-3	TGTGCCATCAGTGAGTCAGGACGGAATGGACAGCCCCAGCATTTT	CAISESGRNGQPQHF
-	few	TRBJ2-1	TRBV7-2	TGTGCCAGCAGCCCCCTTGGACCAGAAAATGAGCAGTTCTTC	CASSPLGPENEQFF
TRBD1	-	TRBJ2-3	TRBV27	TGTGCCAGCATGGGACAGGGATTCACAGATACGCAGTATTTT	CASMGQGFTDTQYF
-	-	TRBJ2-7	TRBV7-2	TGTGCCAGCAGCCCTGGGTGGGCCTCCTACGAGCAGTACTTC	CASSPGWASYEQYF
-	few	TRBJ2-7	TRBV5-4	TGTGCCAGCAGCTTGTATGCCGGGAACTCCTACGAGCAGTACTTC	CASSLYAGNSYEQYF
TRBD2	few	TRBJ2-5	TRBV30	TGTGCCTGGAGTGTTAAAGCGGGAGGGCCAGAGACCCAGTACTTC	CAWSVKAGGPETQYF
-	-	TRBJ1-1	TRBV27	TGTGCCAGCAGTTTACTGGGGGGCACTGAAGCTTTCTTT	CASSLLGGTEAFF
-	-	TRBJ2-7	TRBV29-1	TGCAGCGTTGGGACGGGATCCTACGAGCAGTACTTC	CSVGTGSYEQYF
-	-	TRBJ2-3	TRBV14	TGTGCCAGCAGCGGGTCCATAGGAAATACGCAGTATTTT	CASSGSIGNTQYF
-	-	TRBJ2-6	TRBV2	TGTGCCAGCAGTCAACGACAGGCTGGGGCCAACGTCCTGACTTTC	CASSQRQAGANVLTF
TRBD2	-	TRBJ2-1	TRBV7-2	TGTGCCAGCAGCTTAGGAGGCCTAGCGGGAGGTTCTTACAATGAGCAGTTCTTC	CASSLGGLAGGSYNEQFF
-	few	TRBJ2-1	TRBV9	TGTGCCAGCAGCCCAGCCTTAGGAGTTGAGCAGTTCTTC	CASSPALGVEQFF
TRBD2	-	TRBJ2-2	TRBV5-4	TGTGCCAGCAGCTTGGGGCCCCCTACTAGCGGGGGGGCGAGGGAGCTGTTTTTT	CASSLGPPTSGGARELFF
-	few	TRBJ1-1	TRBV29-1	TGCAGCGCCGAAGGAAACACCATAAACACTGAAGCTTTCTTT	CSAEGNTINTEAFF
TRBD1	few	TRBJ2-1	TRBV6-1	TGTGCCAGCAGTGGATTCGGACAGGCCTCCTACAATGAGCAGTTCTTC	CASSGFGQASYNEQFF
TRBD2	few	TRBJ2-4	TRBV29-1	TGCAGCGTTGAAGTGGGTCTAGCGGAAAACATTCAGTACTTC	CSVEVGLAENIQYF
TRBD2	-	TRBJ2-1	TRBV29-1	TGCAGCGTTGCGGAGCGGGGGGGCGATGAGCAGTTCTTC	CSVAERGGDEQFF
TRBD2	-	TRBJ2-3	TRBV7-9	TGTGCCAGCAGCTTAACCCTAGCGGGAGGGCGGATCGGTACGCAGTATTTT	CASSLTLAGGRIGTQYF
-	-	TRBJ1-1	TRBV11-2	TGTGCCAGCAGCTTAGTACGGAACACTGAAGCTTTCTTT	CASSLVRNTEAFF
-	few	TRBJ1-2	TRBV20-1	TGCAGTGCTGTTACGGCGGGCTACACCTTC	CSAVTAGYTF